The 23 T cell receptor beta chains below come from one sample, sequenced in a study of read filtering for tumor transcriptome and immune sequencing. This library used 300 to 450 ng RNA and molecular barcoded adaptors spanning alpha/delta and beta/gamma chains. Using its own MiXCR run on the reads, TCRdb lists one record per CDR3 protein. Among roughly 93,000 distinct CDR3 sequences listed, about a fifth were seen once. The sequenced sample consisted of a population of CD138-negative cells sorted from bone marrow. Receptors were obtained from a donor aged 40 or over with multiple myeloma.

This clonotype came up many times. The rearrangement joins TRBV28 to TRBJ2-1, with D possibly matching TRBD1 (5 bases). Trimming stripped 4 bases from V and 6 bases from J, with 10 bases between. The germline CDR1 and CDR2 sequences are MDHEN and SYDVKM. This CDR3 contains 13 residues. The CDR3 spells CASSSHQGNEQFF. The CDR3 DNA reads TGTGCCAGCAGTTCCCACCAGGGCAATGAGCAGTTCTTC.

This clonotype was observed many times. The chain combines TRBV2 with TRBJ1-1; 10 nucleotides line up with TRBD1. Unmatched junction bases numbered 5, after V lost 6 bases and J lost 7 bases. Germline assignment: CDR1 SNHLY and CDR2 FYNNEI. This CDR3 has 13 residues. Here the CDR3 reads CASRDRGAHEAFF. The CDR3 DNA reads TGTGCCAGCAGGGACAGGGGGGCCCATGAAGCTTTCTTT.

This clonotype showed up many times. The chain links TRBV19 to TRBJ2-1, with 11 bases identical to TRBD2. Trimming cost V 7 bases and J 6 bases; bases outside gene matches: 11. The CDR3 loop spans 16 amino acids. In germline, CDR1 is LNHDA, CDR2 SQIVND (reference sequence). In DNA, the CDR3 is TGTGCCAGTACCGCCACTAGCGGGGGCCCCTTCAATGAGCAGTTCTTC. This codes for CASTATSGGPFNEQFF.

This clonotype came up many times. This chain uses TRBV5-1 with TRBJ2-7; 7 positions match TRBD1. Looked up from germline, CDR1 is SGHRS and CDR2 is YFSETQ. The CDR3 loop spans 14 amino acids. J was trimmed by 1 base and V by 4 bases; bases with no gene match: 5. Written as DNA, the CDR3 is TGCGCCAGCAGCACGGGACAGAGTTCCTACGAGCAGTACTTC. Translating it yields CASSTGQSSYEQYF.

The chain carries TRBV11-2 and TRBJ2-7; D is possibly TRBD1 or TRBD2 (5 bases each). The CDR3 covers 14 residues. V dropped 3 bases and J dropped 4 bases, with 13 bases sitting between them. Per the germline V gene, CDR1 is SGHAT and CDR2 is FQNNGV. The CDR3 nucleotides read TGTGCCAGCAGCTTCGGGACCTCTATATACGAGCAGTACTTC. Translated, it gives CASSFGTSIYEQYF.

This clonotype was picked up a small number of times. The chain recombines TRBV29-1 with TRBJ2-1, with 9 bases aligning to TRBD1. This CDR3 contains 13 residues. Trimming removed 4 bases from V and 7 bases from J; junction bases left unmatched: 5. CDR1 SQVTM and CDR2 ANQGSEA come from the germline V gene. CDR3 amino acids: CSVAHRGRNEQFF. CDR3 nucleotide sequence: TGCAGCGTTGCCCACAGGGGGCGAAATGAGCAGTTCTTC.

This clonotype was found a few times. V is TRBV19 and J is TRBJ2-5; D is tentatively TRBD1 or TRBD2 (5 bases each). The germline CDR1 and CDR2 sequences are LNHDA and SQIVND (reference sequence). The V gene lost 6 bases and the J gene lost 5 bases, with 13 bases spanning the gap. This CDR3 has 13 residues. CDR3 amino acids: CASRSGTGETQYF. The CDR3 DNA reads as TGTGCCAGTAGATCCGGGACGGGTGAGACCCAGTACTTC.

This clonotype showed up just a few times. The CDR3 region is CASSQGLFQYF. CDR3 nucleotides: TGTGCCAGCAGCCAGGGTCTATTTCAGTACTTC. The chain combines TRBV14 with TRBJ2-7; D gene uncertain. V was pared by 3 bases and J by 10 bases, with 10 bases between. The CDR3 sequence is 11 residues long. The V gene's germline CDR1 is SGHDN and CDR2 FVKESK.

This clonotype was counted only a few times. The chain recombines TRBV7-9 with TRBJ2-7; 7 nucleotides line up with TRBD1. There are 16 residues in the CDR3. Losses at the gene ends were 3 bases for V and 1 base for J; bases not matched to a gene: 9. CDR1 and CDR2 (germline): SEHNR, FQNEAQ (reference sequence). This chain's CDR3 is CASSLGQRRRSYEQYF. The CDR3 nucleotides are TGTGCCAGCAGCTTGGGACAGAGGAGACGTTCCTACGAGCAGTACTTC.

This clonotype occurred many times. The chain combines TRBV5-5 with TRBJ2-1; possible D gene TRBD2, 7 bases. V gave up 4 bases and J gave up 9 bases, with 17 bases separating them. CDR1 and CDR2 from the germline V gene are SGHKS and YYEKEE (reference sequence). This CDR3 spans 14 amino acids. The CDR3 loop is CASSARGGASEQFF. The CDR3 nucleotides are TGTGCCAGCAGCGCCCGTGGGGGGGCGAGTGAGCAGTTCTTC.

This clonotype has at least ten counts. The chain links TRBV12-3 or TRBV12-4 to TRBJ1-6; D may be TRBD1 (6 bases). The CDR3 has 15 amino acids. Between the trimmed V and J ends, which lost 0 bases and 7 bases, there was a span of 10 bases. The CDR3 DNA reads TGTGCCAGCAGTTTAGCCGGGACACGAAATTCACCCCTCCACTTT. It encodes CASSLAGTRNSPLHF.

Concerning this clonotype: A much bigger clone sits one base away, suggesting this may be a read error. The V and J genes are TRBV19 and TRBJ2-1; TRBD2 matches 8 bases. The CDR3 length is 15 residues. V was pared by 9 bases and J by 5 bases, with 12 bases of the junction left unmatched. CDR1 is LNHDA, CDR2 SQIVND, per germline (reference sequence). The CDR3, as DNA: TGTGCCAGCGCCCCTCGGGGGGGCACGAACAATGAGCAGTTCTTC. Translated, it gives CASAPRGGTNNEQFF.

This clonotype has at least ten counts. The V and J genes are TRBV27 and TRBJ2-1; D unclear. Germline V lookup: CDR1 MNHEY, CDR2 SMNVEV (reference sequence). V lost 5 bases, J lost 9 bases, and 11 bases lay in between. The CDR3 is 12 amino acids. The CDR3 nucleotides are TGTGCCAGCAGTCCCTACGGTTCTGAGCAGTTCTTC. Translating it yields CASSPYGSEQFF.

This clonotype occurred a few times. The rearrangement joins TRBV28 to TRBJ1-2; the D gene is possibly TRBD1 (6 bases). Germline values: CDR1 MDHEN, CDR2 SYDVKM. V was shortened by 3 bases and J by 8 bases, with 10 bases between the two germline ends. The CDR3 totals 12 residues. Written as DNA, the CDR3 is TGTGCCAGCAGTTTTACAGGGAACGGCTACACCTTC. It encodes CASSFTGNGYTF.

This clonotype was observed many times. This chain links TRBV28 with TRBJ1-1; D unclear. V was trimmed by 7 bases and J by 3 bases, leaving 9 bases between them. Germline V gene lookup returns CDR1 MDHEN and CDR2 SYDVKM. The CDR3 has 12 amino acids. As DNA, the CDR3 is TGTGCCAGCAAGCTCTTGGACACTGAAGCTTTCTTT. It yields the protein CASKLLDTEAFF.

Comments on this clonotype: Since a much larger clone is just one base distant, this may be a read error. This chain links TRBV6-2 or TRBV6-3 with TRBJ1-5; possible D gene TRBD1, 5 bases. The V end lost 7 bases, the J end lost 7 bases, and 14 bases lay between the germline ends. Germline-derived CDR1 and CDR2 are MNHEY and SVGEGT. This CDR3 has 13 amino acids. CDR3 nucleotide sequence: TGTGCCAGCAATACCCCGGGGGTACAGCCCCAGCATTTT. Amino acid sequence: CASNTPGVQPQHF.

This clonotype was detected many times. The CDR3: CSATDRGDGQYF. The DNA for the CDR3 is TGCAGTGCTACGGACAGGGGTGACGGGCAGTACTTC. The chain uses TRBV20-1 and TRBJ2-7; 9 nucleotides align to TRBD1. The ends lost 4 bases at V and 9 bases at J; junction bases unmatched: 7. CDR1 DFQATT and CDR2 SNEGSKA come from the germline V gene (reference sequence). This CDR3 comprises 12 residues.

The table lists this clonotype with many counts. CDR3 amino acids: CATSDLPRQGTNTGELFF. Here the CDR3 DNA reads TGTGCCACCAGTGATTTGCCACGACAGGGGACGAACACCGGGGAGCTGTTTTTT. The V gene is TRBV24-1, the J gene TRBJ2-2, with 8 bases that match TRBD1. V shed 0 bases and J 0 bases; nucleotides not matched to a gene: 5. This CDR3 is 18 amino acids long. In germline, CDR1 is KGHDR, CDR2 SFDVKD.

To note about this clonotype: This may come from a read error, since a much larger clone is one base off. CDR3 loop: CASGLRPSAGGQDTQYF. The CDR3 region has the DNA TGCGCCAGCGGCTTGAGACCTAGTGCGGGGGGGCAAGATACGCAGTATTTT. The chain employs TRBV5-1 and TRBJ2-3; 9 bases align to TRBD2. This CDR3 is 17 amino acids long. CDR1 and CDR2 (germline): SGHRS, YFSETQ.

This clonotype was seen repeatedly, ten times or more. The chain is built from TRBV6-2 or TRBV6-3 and TRBJ2-5, with TRBD2 matching 7 bases. CDR3 size: 11 residues. Trimming cost V 2 bases and J 13 bases; bases outside gene matches: 4. Germline V gives CDR1 MNHEY, CDR2 SVGEGT. CDR3 loop: CASSYGTTVYF. The CDR3 bases are TGTGCCAGCAGTTACGGGACTACGGTGTACTTC.

Details on this clonotype: A much larger clone differs from this one at a single base, so this may be a read error. The chain joins TRBV2 to TRBJ1-1, with a possible D match to TRBD1 (5 bases). Looked up from germline, CDR1 is SNHLY and CDR2 is FYNNEI. The V gene lost 1 base and the J gene lost 6 bases, with 9 bases spanning the gap. The CDR3 runs to 13 residues. The CDR3 coding sequence is TGTGCCAGCAGTGAAGAGGGGTACGCTGAAGCTTTCTTT. Protein product: CASSEEGYAEAFF. The full variable domain, rest sourced from reference TRBV2 and TRBJ1-1, is EPEVTQTPSHQVTQMGQEVILRCVPISNHLYFYWYRQILGQKVEFLVSFYNNEISEKSEIFDDQFSVERPDGSNFTLKIRSTKLEDSAMYFCASSEEGYAEAFFGQGTRLTVV.

The chain has TRBV6-6 and TRBJ2-5; D tentatively reads TRBD1 or TRBD2 (5 bases each). In germline, CDR1 is MNHNY, CDR2 SVGAGI (reference sequence). This CDR3 has 14 residues. Trimming shortened V by 6 bases and J by 9 bases, and 20 bases separated the two germline ends. For the CDR3, the DNA is TGTGCCAGCAGGTTTACCGGGACCACCAGGGCCCAGTACTTC. Protein: CASRFTGTTRAQYF.

The rearrangement uses TRBV2 and TRBJ1-5; no definite D call. V lost 7 bases to trimming and J lost 1 base, with 5 bases between them. Per germline, CDR1 SNHLY and CDR2 FYNNEI. The CDR3 totals 12 residues. DNA for the CDR3: TGTGCCAGCAAGGCGAGCAATCAGCCCCAGCATTTT. This codes for CASKASNQPQHF.